The rows below give T cell receptor beta chains drawn from one sample of a study of identical twins. TCRdb reprocessed the 5' RACE reads via MiXCR and lists one record per CDR3 protein. This sample has 1.5 million to 2 million distinct CDR3 sequences, with under 35% found just once. Sequenced material: cord blood. Every receptor here comes from a newborn girl in good health. CDR3s include the opening cysteine and the closing phenylalanine or tryptophan. Fields, in order: D gene, J gene, clone size, V gene, CDR3 DNA, CDR3 protein. A D gene is named only where the DNA matches it firmly. Clone size appears in some rows only: once, few, many, or a class for an expanded clone.

>NA|TRBJ1-1|NA|TRBV20-1
TGCAGTGCTAGTAACCCGGGGGGCTACACTGAAGCTTTCTTT
CSASNPGGYTEAFF
>TRBD2|TRBJ2-1|few|TRBV13
TGTGCCAGCAGCGAGAGCGGGAGCTTAAGCTCCTACAATGAGCAGTTCTTC
CASSESGSLSSYNEQFF
>TRBD1|TRBJ1-1|NA|TRBV3-1
TGTGCCAGCAGCCGTGAACAGGGGGACACTGAAGCTTTCTTT
CASSREQGDTEAFF
>NA|TRBJ2-3|many|TRBV5-1
TGCGCCAGCAGCTTTCAGGCAGATACGCAGTATTTT
CASSFQADTQYF
>TRBD1|TRBJ2-2|few|TRBV25-1
TGTGCCAGCAGTGACGGACAGGGCAACACCGGGGAGCTGTTTTTT
CASSDGQGNTGELFF
>NA|TRBJ1-1|once|TRBV29-1
TGCAGCTCTACTCCCGGGGGCGCTGAAGCTTTCTTT
CSSTPGGAEAFF
>NA|TRBJ2-3|NA|TRBV24-1
TGTGCCACCAGTCCAGCGGGCCCCGAGGCAGATACGCAGTATTTT
CATSPAGPEADTQYF
>NA|TRBJ1-1|NA|TRBV4-2
TGTGCCAGCAGCCTAACAGACGCGAACACTGAAGCTTTCTTT
CASSLTDANTEAFF
>NA|TRBJ2-7|NA|TRBV19
TGTGCCAGTACCTCCGGTGGGAATGAGCAGTACTTC
CASTSGGNEQYF
>NA|TRBJ1-1|NA|TRBV29-1
TGCAGGGCCGAGGGGCTGAACACTGAAGCTTTCTTT
CRAEGLNTEAFF
>NA|TRBJ2-3|NA|TRBV29-1
TGCAGCGTTTCCTCGTACGGAGATACGCAGTATTTT
CSVSSYGDTQYF
>NA|TRBJ2-7|NA|TRBV3-1
TGTGCCAGCAGCCAACGGGTGGGCGGATTACCTCTGGTGGTGAGCTCCTACGAGCAGTACTTC
CASSQRVGGLPLVVSSYEQYF
>TRBD2|TRBJ2-3|NA|TRBV11-3
TGTGCCAGCAGCTTACGTCGGGCTAGCGGGGGGCGGGATACGCAGTATTTT
CASSLRRASGGRDTQYF
>NA|TRBJ2-7|few|TRBV5-5
TGTGCCAGCAGCTTAACGCACGCCGACGAGCAGTACTTC
CASSLTHADEQYF
>NA|TRBJ2-3|NA|TRBV15
TGTGCCACCAGCAGAGGTAACGAGGGAGGAATTTATACGCAGTATTTT
CATSRGNEGGIYTQYF
>NA|TRBJ2-6|few|TRBV12-3/TRBV12-4
TGTGCCAGCAGTTGGGTGGGCGGACGGGTACCTGGGGCCAACGTCCTGACTTTC
CASSWVGGRVPGANVLTF
>NA|TRBJ1-1|NA|TRBV5-1
TGCGCCAGCAGCTTGGTCCAAGCGGGGAACACTGAAGCTTTCTTT
CASSLVQAGNTEAFF
>TRBD1|TRBJ1-5|NA|TRBV12-3/TRBV12-4
TGTGCCAGCAGTTCCACAGGGGATAAGCAGCCCCAGCATTTT
CASSSTGDKQPQHF
>TRBD1|TRBJ2-3|NA|TRBV28
TGTGCCACTTCGACAGGGGCGGGCACAGATACGCAGTATTTT
CATSTGAGTDTQYF
>NA|TRBJ2-7|NA|TRBV6-2/TRBV6-3
TGTGCCAGCAGTTACCTCGGCCCCCACGAGCAGTACTTC
CASSYLGPHEQYF
>NA|TRBJ2-5|few|TRBV20-1
TGCAGTGCTAGAGAAGGGGGGGGAAAAGAGACCCAGTACTTC
CSAREGGGKETQYF
>NA|TRBJ2-2|once|TRBV2
TGTGCCAGCAGATTTAACCCAGCCGGGGAGCTGTTTTTT
CASRFNPAGELFF
>TRBD1|TRBJ1-6|NA|TRBV25-1
TGTGCCAGCAGTGAAACCGGACAGGGATATAATTCACCCCCCCACTTT
CASSETGQGYNSPPHF
>NA|TRBJ2-7|NA|TRBV7-2
TGTGCCAGCAGCCCCAATGGGTACTACGAGCAGTACTTC
CASSPNGYYEQYF
>NA|TRBJ2-7|NA|TRBV20-1
TGCAGTGCTCGGGAGTACAACGGGAATGAGCAGTACTTC
CSAREYNGNEQYF
>TRBD1|TRBJ2-1|many|TRBV27
TGTGCCAGCAGTCAGACAGGGGGAAGGTACAATGAGCAGTTCTTC
CASSQTGGRYNEQFF
>NA|TRBJ2-1|NA|TRBV4-2
TGTGCCAGCAGCCAAGCCCCGACTAGTTTCGGTAATGAGCAGTTCTTC
CASSQAPTSFGNEQFF
>TRBD2|TRBJ2-3|NA|TRBV27
TGTGCCAGCAGGGGGACTAGCGGGATAGGAACAGATACGCAGTATTTT
CASRGTSGIGTDTQYF
>TRBD1|TRBJ1-1|NA|TRBV5-1
TGCGCCAGCAGCTTGCTAGGGACAGGGCGCTTATTACACACTGAAGCTTTCTTT
CASSLLGTGRLLHTEAFF
>NA|TRBJ2-7|NA|TRBV4-2
TGTGCCAGCAGCCAGGAAAAGCGGGCACACTACGAGCAGTACTTC
CASSQEKRAHYEQYF
>NA|TRBJ1-1|NA|TRBV6-5
TGTGCCAGCGGTTTTTCCCGAGGGGACACTGAAGCTTTCTTT
CASGFSRGDTEAFF
>TRBD2|TRBJ2-3|NA|TRBV28
TGTGCCAGCAGTTTCCCCGGACTAGCTCCGATGGGCACAGATACGCAGTATTTT
CASSFPGLAPMGTDTQYF
>NA|TRBJ1-5|few|TRBV2
TGTGCCAGCCTCGGTCACAGATGGATAGGAAATAGCAATCAGCCCCAGCATTTT
CASLGHRWIGNSNQPQHF
>TRBD1|TRBJ2-4|NA|TRBV29-1
TGCAGCACGCGACAGGGGGCCAAAAACATTCAGTACTTC
CSTRQGAKNIQYF
>NA|TRBJ1-1|few|TRBV4-1
TGCGCCAGCAGCCACCCACAGGGTAAGAACACTGAAGCTTTCTTT
CASSHPQGKNTEAFF
>NA|TRBJ2-1|many|TRBV29-1
TGCAGCGTGAACGGAGGGAAGTACAATGAGCAGTTCTTC
CSVNGGKYNEQFF
>NA|TRBJ1-1|NA|TRBV7-2
TGTGCCAGCAGCGGACGTGGAGGAGGTTACACTGAAGCTTTCTTT
CASSGRGGGYTEAFF
>TRBD2|TRBJ2-3|few|TRBV4-1
TGCGCCAGCAGCCAGGGACTAGCGGGGGTGGGAGATACGCAGTATTTT
CASSQGLAGVGDTQYF
>NA|TRBJ2-5|NA|TRBV21-1
TGTGCCAGCAGCAAAAATCGGGTGGGACAGGGAAGGCCCCAAGAGACCCAGTACTTC
CASSKNRVGQGRPQETQYF
>NA|TRBJ2-6|NA|TRBV6-5
TGCGCCAGCAGCTGGGACTCCCACTCTGGGGCCAACGTCCTGACTTTC
CASSWDSHSGANVLTF
>TRBD2|TRBJ2-5|NA|TRBV20-1
TGCAGTGCTAGAGTGGGACTAGCCTCCCAAGAGACCCAGTACTTC
CSARVGLASQETQYF
>NA|TRBJ2-2|NA|TRBV20-1
TGCAGTACGACAGGTCTTTTGAACACCGGGGAGCTGTTTTTT
CSTTGLLNTGELFF
>TRBD2|TRBJ2-1|NA|TRBV5-1
TGCGCCAGCAGCTCGGGGGGACCCAGGAGCAATGAGCAGTTCTTC
CASSSGGPRSNEQFF
>TRBD1|TRBJ1-2|few|TRBV4-1
TGCGCCAGCAGCCGCGGACAGGGCGGAGGCTCTAACTATGGCTACACCTTC
CASSRGQGGGSNYGYTF
>TRBD2|TRBJ2-1|few|TRBV5-5
TGTGCCAGCAGCGGGCTAGCGGGAGCGGCCAATGAGCAGTTCTTC
CASSGLAGAANEQFF
>TRBD1|TRBJ2-7|few|TRBV5-6
TGTGCCAGCAGCTTGGGCCTCCGGGACAGCGACTACGAGCAGTACTTC
CASSLGLRDSDYEQYF
>TRBD1|TRBJ1-4|NA|TRBV20-1
TGCAGTGCCCGCTGGACAGGGGGCAACCCTGCAACTAATGAAAAACTGTTTTTT
CSARWTGGNPATNEKLFF
>NA|TRBJ2-1|few|TRBV10-3
TGTGCCACCGAGGGTTTTTGGCAAGGAGAGCAGTTCTTC
CATEGFWQGEQFF
>NA|TRBJ2-7|few|TRBV3-1
TGTGCCAGCAGCCAAGATCCAAGGACATCTTACGAGCAGTACTTC
CASSQDPRTSYEQYF
>NA|TRBJ2-5|NA|TRBV28
TGTGCCAGCAAGTCCCGGGCCATGAGGAAAGAGACCCAGTACTTC
CASKSRAMRKETQYF
>TRBD1|TRBJ1-2|many|TRBV28
TGTGCCAGCAGCCTTCTCGGACAGGGCTATGGCTACACCTTC
CASSLLGQGYGYTF
>NA|TRBJ2-5|few|TRBV4-2
TGTGCCAGCAGCCAAGAAGCCACTAGGCGGCATACCCAGTACTTC
CASSQEATRRHTQYF
>NA|TRBJ1-5|NA|TRBV3-1
TGTGCCAGCAGCCAAGATGGGGGGCGAAACAATCAGCCCCAGCATTTT
CASSQDGGRNNQPQHF
>NA|TRBJ2-2|NA|TRBV11-1
TGTGCCAGCAGCTTAGAGACCAAATGGGGATTTACTACCGGGGAGCTGTTTTTT
CASSLETKWGFTTGELFF
>TRBD2|TRBJ2-7|few|TRBV25-1
TGTGCCAGCAGTACACTAGCGAAGACCTACGAGCAGTACTTC
CASSTLAKTYEQYF
>NA|TRBJ2-7|NA|TRBV10-3
TGTGCCATCAGGACTCCCGGGGATCACGAGCAGTACTTC
CAIRTPGDHEQYF
>TRBD2|TRBJ2-3|NA|TRBV7-2
TGTGCCAGCAGCTTAGGCGCGGGGGGGCAAGATACGCAGTATTTT
CASSLGAGGQDTQYF
>TRBD2|TRBJ2-2|NA|TRBV20-1
TGCAGTGCCACGGGACTAGCGGGACGCACCGGGGAGCTGTTTTTT
CSATGLAGRTGELFF
>NA|TRBJ2-3|few|TRBV5-1
TGCGCCAGCAGCCGAGTGGGTCCCACAGATACGCAGTATTTT
CASSRVGPTDTQYF